A single sample gave rise to the 25 T cell receptor beta chains below, sequenced in a study of T cell repertoires in cytomegalovirus infection (dated by TCRdb to about 2019). The treatment or condition label of this sample denotes: in vitro stimulation with specific CMV peptide epitopes to enrich CMV-specific T cells. What these receptors recognize is not known. Instrument on record: Illumina HiSeq 1500. TCRdb ran its own pipeline on the public reads, namely fastp trimming at Q25 and MiXCR clone calling, and kept in-frame beta chains. Every CDR3 protein is listed once, alongside the most common genes and DNA of its rows. This sample comprises about 500,000 distinct CDR3 sequences, roughly a third of them detected only once. The leading ten clones occupy roughly 15% of the sample. Sequenced here: cultured PBMCs, sampled from culture after CMV antigen stimulation. Every receptor here comes from a human donor in good health (CMV status not recorded). Some clones in this sample may be carry-over from other donors' samples.

This clonotype appeared many times. The J gene is TRBJ2-3, the V gene TRBV11-2; a weak D match, TRBD2 (5 bases). Trimming cost V 5 bases and J 9 bases, with 15 bases left between them. Germline lookup yields CDR1 SGHAT and CDR2 FQNNGV. The CDR3 length is 13 residues. CDR3 DNA sequence: TGTGCCAGCAGCCCCCCCGACGGGATCACGCAGTATTTT. It is translated as CASSPPDGITQYF.

The V call is TRBV10-1, the J call TRBJ2-2, with D tentatively TRBD1 (6 bases). Trimming removed 2 bases from V and 7 bases from J, with 11 bases in between. CDR3 size: 14 residues. Looked up from germline, CDR1 is WNHNN and CDR2 is SYGVQD (reference sequence). The CDR3 DNA is TGCGCCAGCAGTGAGAGGGGGAGTAACGGGGAGCTGTTTTTT. Its protein is CASSERGSNGELFF.

The CDR3 is CASSMTEGTETQYF. Here the CDR3 DNA reads TGTGCCAGCAGCATGACAGAGGGGACAGAGACCCAGTACTTC. J is TRBJ2-5 and V is TRBV2; D is possibly TRBD1 or TRBD2 (5 bases each). V was clipped by 6 bases and J by 4 bases, with 15 bases between them. The CDR3 consists of 14 residues. Looked up from germline, CDR1 is SNHLY and CDR2 is FYNNEI.

This clonotype was observed a single time. The chain carries TRBV10-3 and TRBJ2-5, with 8 positions matching TRBD2. Trimming removed 4 bases from V and 13 bases from J; junction bases left unmatched: 5. Germline V gene data show CDR1 as ENHRY and CDR2 as SYGVKD. There are 11 residues in the CDR3. CDR3 loop: CAISAGTSAYF. The CDR3, as DNA: TGTGCCATCAGTGCTGGGACTAGTGCGTACTTC.

The sample holds many counts of this clonotype. This chain uses TRBV7-2 with TRBJ2-3; D is possibly TRBD2 (7 bases). Trimming removed 4 bases at V and 2 bases at J, with 13 bases between. CDR1 SGHTA and CDR2 FQGNSA come from the germline V gene. The CDR3 runs 15 residues. CDR3 residues: CASSSQRGATDTQYF. CDR3 nucleotide sequence: TGTGCCAGCAGCTCCCAACGGGGGGCCACAGATACGCAGTATTTT.

The gene calls are TRBV5-4 and TRBJ2-5, with TRBD1 identical over 9 bases. CDR1 is SGHNT and CDR2 is YYREEE in the germline V gene (reference sequence). This CDR3 has 13 residues. V shed 5 bases, J shed 7 bases, and the junction held 6 bases outside the gene matches. CDR3 in amino acids: CASRTGTGTTQYF. Here the CDR3 DNA reads TGTGCCAGCAGGACCGGGACAGGGACGACCCAGTACTTC. Combining the CDR3 with reference TRBV5-4 and TRBJ2-5 gives the whole variable domain ETGVTQSPTHLIKTRGQQVTLRCSSQSGHNTVSWYQQALGQGPQFIFQYYREEENGRGNFPPRFSGLQFPNYSSELNVNALELDDSALYLCASRTGTGTTQYFGPGTRLLVL.

This clonotype has a handful of counts. V is TRBV7-2 and J is TRBJ1-2; D might be TRBD1 (6 bases). The V end was cut by 4 bases, the J end by 5 bases, with 14 bases between. The CDR3 sequence is 14 residues long. Germline lookup yields CDR1 SGHTA and CDR2 FQGNSA. The CDR3 DNA is TGTGCCAGCAGCTACTTGACAGGCGGATATGGCTACACCTTC. Its translation is CASSYLTGGYGYTF.

In this sample, this clonotype turned up a few times. As DNA, the CDR3 is TGTGCTAGTGGTTTGTGGCTAGCGGGGGTCAATGAGCAGTTCTTC. Its protein product is CASGLWLAGVNEQFF. V gene TRBV12-5 combines with J gene TRBJ2-1; TRBD2 aligns across 10 bases. J lost 6 bases, V lost 2 bases, and 4 bases had no gene match. The CDR3 sequence is 15 residues long. Germline V gene lookup returns CDR1 LGHNT and CDR2 FRNRAP. Full variable domain (missing parts from reference TRBV12-5 and TRBJ2-1): DARVTQTPRHKVTEMGQEVTMRCQPILGHNTVFWYRQTMMQGLELLAYFRNRAPLDDSGMPKDRFSAEMPDATLATLKIQPSEPRDSAVYFCASGLWLAGVNEQFFGPGTRLTVL.

This clonotype was counted only a few times. V usage is TRBV4-1 and J usage is TRBJ1-5, with D perhaps matching TRBD1 (5 bases). The CDR3 extends over 18 amino acids. The germline gives CDR1 MGHRA, CDR2 YSYEKL. The ends were cut back, 4 bases at V and 0 bases at J, with 19 bases in the middle. The CDR3 region is CASSLPVRGQLSNQPQHF. The CDR3 DNA reads as TGCGCCAGCAGCCTCCCGGTTAGGGGCCAGCTTAGCAATCAGCCCCAGCATTTT.

This clonotype has a single count. This rearrangement joins TRBV12-3 or TRBV12-4 to TRBJ1-2; D is unresolved. V lost 7 bases and J lost 0, with 15 bases in between. The CDR3 covers 15 residues. The CDR3 here is CASNPGPRANYGYTF. The CDR3 region has the DNA TGTGCCAGCAATCCCGGGCCGAGAGCTAACTATGGCTACACCTTC.

The gene calls are TRBV25-1 and TRBJ2-5, with D tentatively TRBD2 (5 bases). The CDR3 totals 14 residues. V dropped 6 bases and J dropped 5 bases, with 16 bases sitting between them. Germline CDR1 reads MGHDK; CDR2 reads SYGVNS. The CDR3 coding sequence is TGTGCCAGCAGCCCTAGGCCCTCGGGGGAGACCCAGTACTTC. Encoded protein: CASSPRPSGETQYF.

The V and J genes are TRBV7-2 and TRBJ1-2, with D possibly being TRBD1 (6 bases). Between the trimmed V and J ends, which lost 4 bases and 2 bases, there was a span of 8 bases. The CDR3 runs to 13 residues. The germline gives CDR1 SGHTA, CDR2 FQGNSA. As DNA, the CDR3 is TGTGCCAGCAGCTGGGACACAAACTATGGCTACACCTTC. Residues: CASSWDTNYGYTF.

The rearrangement joins TRBV19 to TRBJ2-2; D could derive from TRBD1 or TRBD2 (5 bases each). Germline V gives CDR1 LNHDA, CDR2 SQIVND (reference sequence). V was trimmed by 9 bases and J by 3 bases, leaving 17 bases between them. The CDR3 runs 15 residues. CDR3 sequence: CASGILGTYTGELFF. The CDR3 coding sequence is TGTGCCAGCGGAATCTTGGGGACGTACACCGGGGAGCTGTTTTTT.

This clonotype was seen a few times. The chain uses TRBV7-2 and TRBJ1-1; 8 positions agree with TRBD1. With V trimmed by 3 bases and J by 6 bases, 3 bases remained unmatched. CDR1 is SGHTA, CDR2 FQGNSA, per germline. The CDR3 consists of 13 residues. The CDR3: CASSFKTGAEAFF. Here the CDR3 DNA reads TGTGCCAGCAGCTTCAAGACAGGGGCTGAAGCTTTCTTT.

The chain couples TRBV27 to TRBJ2-7, with 8 nucleotides matching TRBD1. Germline V gives CDR1 MNHEY, CDR2 SMNVEV (reference sequence). The CDR3 runs 17 residues. V lost 8 bases and J lost 0; bases outside the gene matches: 15. CDR3 sequence reads: CASRSRQGAQHSYEQYF. The DNA for the CDR3 is TGTGCCAGCCGCTCCCGGCAGGGGGCCCAACACTCCTACGAGCAGTACTTC.

This chain links TRBV4-3 with TRBJ2-1; D is unclear. The V end was cut by 0 bases, the J end by 2 bases, with 8 bases between. There are 15 residues in the CDR3. Germline V gene sequence: CDR1 LGHNA, CDR2 YSLEER. The CDR3: CASSQETATYNEQFF. The CDR3 DNA sequence: TGCGCCAGCAGCCAAGAAACTGCCACCTACAATGAGCAGTTCTTC.

The rearrangement uses TRBV30 and TRBJ1-4, with unresolved D. The CDR3 is 14 amino acids. Trimming took 2 bases from V and 0 from J, leaving 7 bases between them. CDR1 and CDR2 (germline): GTSNPN, SVGIG (reference sequence). The CDR3 nucleotides are TGTGCCTGGAGTAAGGGAACAACTAATGAAAAACTGTTTTTT. Amino acids: CAWSKGTTNEKLFF.

This chain links TRBV12-3 or TRBV12-4 with TRBJ1-3; the D is unclear. Between the trimmed V and J ends, which lost 5 bases and 0 bases, there was a span of 11 bases. The CDR3 is 15 residues long. In DNA, the CDR3 is TGTGCCAGCAGTGACTACGCAAACTCTGGAAACACCATATATTTT. Translation: CASSDYANSGNTIYF.

This clonotype has a single count. This sequence joins TRBV19 and TRBJ1-2; D remains ambiguous. The germline gives CDR1 LNHDA, CDR2 SQIVND (reference sequence). This CDR3 is 13 amino acids long. V lost 3 bases to trimming and J lost 7 bases, with 12 bases between them. In nucleotides, the CDR3 is TGTGCCAGTAGTATCGGGATGAGAGGTGGCTACACCTTC. Translated, it gives CASSIGMRGGYTF.

The J gene is TRBJ1-1, the V gene TRBV28, with TRBD1 as a possible D gene (6 bases). Germline V gives CDR1 MDHEN, CDR2 SYDVKM. The V gene lost 5 bases and the J gene lost 5 bases, with 18 bases spanning the gap. This CDR3 comprises 15 residues. CDR3 residues: CASSPMGGLGTEAFF. The CDR3 region has the DNA TGTGCCAGCAGTCCAATGGGGGGGCTGGGGACTGAAGCTTTCTTT. The whole variable domain, remainder taken from reference TRBV28 and TRBJ1-1, is DVKVTQSSRYLVKRTGEKVFLECVQDMDHENMFWYRQDPGLGLRLIYFSYDVKMKEKGDIPEGYSVSREKKERFSLILESASTNQTSMYLCASSPMGGLGTEAFFGQGTRLTVV.

The chain has TRBV10-3 and TRBJ2-7; D gene unclear. V dropped 4 bases and J dropped 4 bases, with 14 bases sitting between them. CDR1 is ENHRY and CDR2 is SYGVKD in the germline V gene. The CDR3 is made up of 14 amino acids. CDR3 sequence (DNA): TGTGCCATCAGTGGGGCAGTGGGTTCTTACGAGCAGTACTTC. Protein: CAISGAVGSYEQYF.

This clonotype was picked up a small number of times. The V call is TRBV6-1, the J call TRBJ2-3; 7 bases map to TRBD2. The CDR3 has 19 amino acids. Trimming took 5 bases from V and 4 from J; bases not matched to a gene: 21. Germline V gene data show CDR1 as MNHNS and CDR2 as SASEGT. The chain's CDR3 is CASSLSGLSFSLFSDTQYF. The CDR3 DNA follows: TGTGCCAGCAGTCTTTCGGGACTATCCTTCTCCCTTTTCTCAGATACGCAGTATTTT.

This chain uses TRBV29-1 with TRBJ2-1, with 8 positions matching TRBD2. From germline, CDR1 is SQVTM and CDR2 ANQGSEA. J lost 8 bases, V lost 6 bases, and 3 bases had no gene match. This CDR3 comprises 11 residues. The CDR3 region has the DNA TGCAGCGTAGCGGGAGCGTATGAGCAGTTCTTC. It yields the protein CSVAGAYEQFF.

CDR3 in amino acids: CATFSRSDGRNTEAFF. CDR3 coding DNA: TGTGCCACCTTTTCGAGATCGGACGGACGGAACACTGAAGCTTTCTTT. The chain employs TRBV24-1 and TRBJ1-1; D ambiguous. Per germline, CDR1 KGHDR and CDR2 SFDVKD. The CDR3 totals 16 residues. The V end lost 9 bases, the J end lost 1 base, and 20 bases lay between the germline ends.

This rearrangement joins TRBV12-3 or TRBV12-4 to TRBJ2-1; 7 bases fit TRBD2. Losses at the gene ends were 9 bases for V and 3 bases for J; bases not matched to a gene: 5. This CDR3 has 13 residues. The CDR3 loop is CASWERGYNEQFF. The CDR3, as DNA: TGTGCCAGTTGGGAGCGGGGCTACAATGAGCAGTTCTTC.